These T cell receptor beta chains were read from a single sample in a study of blood T cell repertoires in COVID-19. Repertoires were generated with immunoSEQ multiplex PCR, while TCRdb's copy carries only in-frame clones and drops some. The sample carries fewer than 650,000 clones, about 89% recorded once. The sequenced sample was peripheral blood. Every receptor here comes from a woman aged 45-65 years with COVID-19, enrolled during active disease. The CDR3 runs from the conserved cysteine through the conserved F or W. The D gene is left open where the match is weak. Where a row states a size, it is once, few, many or the class of an expanded clone; other rows omit it.

>-|TRBJ1-2|TRBV5-1|-
CASSYLRRDGYTF
TGCGCCAGCAGCTACCTACGACGGGATGGCTACACCTTC
>TRBD1|TRBJ1-2|TRBV30|-
CAWVTDRGYGYTF
TGTGCCTGGGTGACGGACAGGGGCTATGGCTACACCTTC
>TRBD1|TRBJ1-2|TRBV29-1|-
CSVEARDSFYGYTF
TGCAGCGTTGAAGCCCGGGACAGCTTCTATGGCTACACCTTC
>-|TRBJ1-1|TRBV6-5|once
CASQRPTGTHTEAFF
TGTGCCAGCCAAAGGCCCACAGGAACCCACACTGAAGCTTTCTTT
>TRBD1|TRBJ2-3|TRBV5-8|-
CASSGGQGVADTQYF
TGTGCCAGCAGCGGGGGACAGGGGGTGGCAGATACGCAGTATTTT
>TRBD1|TRBJ1-5|TRBV3-1/TRBV3-2|-
CASSLGQGHQPQHF
TGTGCCAGCAGCTTGGGACAGGGGCATCAGCCCCAGCATTTT
>TRBD1|TRBJ2-7|TRBV6-1|-
CASSELETGDYEQYF
TGTGCCAGCAGTGAATTAGAGACAGGGGACTACGAGCAGTACTTC
>TRBD1|TRBJ1-2|TRBV2|-
CASSRDRVDGYTF
TGTGCCAGCAGTAGGGACAGGGTCGACGGCTACACCTTC
>TRBD2|TRBJ2-5|TRBV9|-
CASSVGSGGHQETQYF
TGTGCCAGCAGCGTAGGGAGCGGGGGCCACCAAGAGACCCAGTACTTC
>TRBD1|TRBJ1-1|TRBV6-5|-
CASSPGDRWDTEAFF
TGTGCCAGCAGCCCCGGGGACAGGTGGGACACTGAAGCTTTCTTT
>-|TRBJ1-3|TRBV5-1|-
CASSLAGVDSGNTIYF
TGCGCCAGCAGCTTGGCAGGGGTGGACTCTGGAAACACCATATATTTT
>-|TRBJ2-1|TRBV21-1|-
CASRPGSPSRNEQFF
TGTGCCAGCAGACCTGGCTCGCCTAGCCGGAATGAGCAGTTCTTC
>-|TRBJ1-3|TRBV15|-
CATSSNREGNTIYF
TGTGCCACCAGCAGCAACAGGGAAGGAAACACCATATATTTT
>-|TRBJ2-1|TRBV20-1|-
CSASYYNEQFF
TGCAGTGCTTCGTACTACAATGAGCAGTTCTTC
>TRBD1|TRBJ1-2|TRBV6-6|-
CASSRPDRVEGYTF
TGTGCCAGCAGTCGCCCTGACAGGGTAGAAGGCTACACCTTC
>TRBD2|TRBJ2-5|TRBV2|once
CASRAGGPGTQYF
TGTGCCAGCAGAGCGGGGGGGCCGGGGACCCAGTACTTC
>-|TRBJ1-2|TRBV20-1|-
CSALQGIGYTF
TGCAGTGCTCTACAGGGTATTGGCTACACCTTC
>TRBD1|TRBJ1-2|TRBV5-4|-
CASSVTGVGGYTF
TGTGCCAGCAGCGTCACAGGGGTGGGGGGCTACACCTTC
>-|TRBJ2-2|TRBV5-1|-
CASSLGAGGQILGELFF
TGCGCCAGCAGCTTGGGCGCGGGGGGACAGATACTCGGGGAGCTGTTTTTT
>TRBD1|TRBJ1-2|TRBV7-3|-
CASSVSGTGVYTF
TGTGCCAGCTCCGTCTCCGGGACAGGGGTCTACACCTTC
>-|TRBJ1-2|TRBV3-1/TRBV3-2|-
CASSQGPNYGYTF
TGTGCCAGCAGCCAAGGGCCTAACTATGGCTACACCTTC
>TRBD2|TRBJ2-1|TRBV3-1/TRBV3-2|-
CASSQKERGGIYWQFF
TGTGCCAGCAGCCAAAAAGAGCGGGGGGGCATATATTGGCAGTTCTTC
>-|TRBJ1-2|TRBV28|-
CASSWTLNYGYTF
TGTGCCAGCAGTTGGACACTAAACTATGGCTACACCTTC
>-|TRBJ2-7|TRBV6-5|once
CASRRDTAYEQYF
TGTGCCAGCAGACGGGACACAGCCTACGAGCAGTACTTC
>-|TRBJ2-7|TRBV5-4|-
CASSPSAGRTYEQYF
TGTGCCAGCAGCCCGTCTGCAGGTCGGACCTACGAGCAGTACTTC
>-|TRBJ1-2|TRBV27|-
CASSLSGQSYGYTF
TGTGCCAGCAGTTTATCGGGGCAGTCCTATGGCTACACCTTC
>-|TRBJ2-7|TRBV6-1|once
CASSEKTASYEQYF
TGTGCCAGCAGTGAAAAGACAGCGTCCTACGAGCAGTACTTC
>-|TRBJ2-5|TRBV15|once
CATSRDRGRQETQYF
TGTGCCACCAGCAGAGATAGAGGGAGGCAAGAGACCCAGTACTTC
>-|TRBJ2-7|TRBV7-9|-
CASSPSLGTFAYEQYF
TGTGCCAGCAGCCCTTCTTTAGGGACATTCGCCTACGAGCAGTACTTC
>TRBD1|TRBJ1-2|TRBV4-1|once
CASSQASNRGPTYGYTF
TGCGCCAGCAGCCAGGCTTCGAACAGGGGACCAACCTATGGCTACACCTTC
>-|TRBJ1-5|TRBV29-1|-
CSAGQSPFQPQHF
TGCAGCGCCGGTCAAAGTCCCTTTCAGCCCCAGCATTTT
>TRBD1|TRBJ1-2|TRBV19|-
CASSKRTGRANYGYTF
TGTGCCAGTAGTAAGAGGACAGGGCGCGCTAACTATGGCTACACCTTC
>TRBD1|TRBJ2-7|TRBV5-6|-
CASSLGDSLWRQYF
TGTGCCAGCAGCTTGGGGGACAGCCTATGGAGGCAGTACTTC
>-|TRBJ2-7|TRBV3-1/TRBV3-2|-
CASSYLGGLGQYF
TGTGCCAGCAGCTACCTTGGGGGGTTGGGGCAGTACTTC
>-|TRBJ2-5|TRBV4-1|-
CASSQIVGGRSLETQYF
TGCGCCAGCAGCCAAATAGTGGGGGGGCGAAGTTTAGAGACCCAGTACTTC
>-|TRBJ1-5|TRBV7-5|-
CARNGQGYQPQHF
TGTGCCAGAAACGGACAGGGGTATCAGCCCCAGCATTTT
>TRBD1|TRBJ1-1|TRBV7-2|few
CASSTHGTGGTEAFF
TGTGCCAGCAGCACTCACGGGACAGGGGGCACTGAAGCTTTCTTT
>TRBD2|TRBJ2-1|TRBV18|few
CASSPTSGGRGNEQFF
TGTGCCAGCTCACCGACTAGCGGGGGCCGCGGAAATGAGCAGTTCTTC
>-|TRBJ2-3|TRBV5-1|-
CASSLQGKTDTQYF
TGCGCCAGCAGCTTGCAGGGGAAGACAGATACGCAGTATTTT
>TRBD1|TRBJ2-5|TRBV4-1|-
CASSHLGTVKETQYF
TGCGCCAGCAGCCACCTCGGGACAGTTAAAGAGACCCAGTACTTC
>TRBD1|TRBJ2-3|TRBV5-5|-
CASSLDRGRADTQYF
TGTGCCAGCAGCTTGGACAGGGGGCGCGCAGATACGCAGTATTTT
>TRBD1|TRBJ1-4|TRBV7-8|-
CASSGTGGVNEKLFF
TGTGCCAGCAGCGGGACAGGGGGCGTTAATGAAAAACTGTTTTTT
>TRBD2|TRBJ2-2|TRBV19|-
CASSTERASGDSGELFF
TGTGCCAGTAGTACCGAGCGGGCTAGCGGGGATTCCGGGGAGCTGTTTTTT
>-|TRBJ1-5|TRBV7-9|-
CASSIKSNQPQHF
TGTGCCAGCAGCATTAAAAGCAATCAGCCCCAGCATTTT
>TRBD1|TRBJ1-5|TRBV7-2|-
CASCARAGQGNQPQHF
TGTGCCAGCTGCGCCCGAGCGGGACAGGGTAATCAGCCCCAGCATTTT
>-|TRBJ2-5|TRBV5-1|-
CASSLAPQETQYF
TGCGCCAGCAGCTTGGCTCCCCAAGAGACCCAGTACTTC
>-|TRBJ1-2|TRBV5-1|-
CASSLDSNYGYTF
TGCGCCAGCAGCTTGGATTCGAACTATGGCTACACCTTC
>TRBD2|TRBJ2-1|TRBV4-2|few
CASSQVGSSGGYNEQFF
TGTGCCAGCAGCCAAGTCGGGTCGAGCGGGGGGTACAATGAGCAGTTCTTC
>-|TRBJ2-5|TRBV5-1|-
CASSLRQETQYF
TGCGCCAGCAGCTTGCGCCAAGAGACCCAGTACTTC
>TRBD1|TRBJ1-3|TRBV19|-
CAITGRTGGRGNTIYF
TGTGCCATTACAGGACGAACAGGGGGAAGAGGAAATACCATATATTTT
>-|TRBJ2-6|TRBV5-1|-
CASSLEGVPGANVLTF
TGCGCCAGCAGCTTGGAGGGGGTCCCTGGGGCCAACGTCCTGACTTTC
>-|TRBJ2-7|TRBV25-1|-
CATRGDIHEQYF
TGTGCCACCCGGGGGGACATCCACGAGCAGTACTTC
>-|TRBJ1-1|TRBV27|-
CASSSPSMNTEAFF
TGTGCCAGCAGTTCTCCCTCTATGAACACTGAAGCTTTCTTT
>-|TRBJ2-2|TRBV5-1|once
CASSLARGTGELFF
TGCGCCAGCAGCTTGGCTCGGGGAACCGGGGAGCTGTTTTTT
>-|TRBJ1-1|TRBV5-1|-
CASSFDSLNTEAFF
TGCGCCAGCAGCTTTGACAGCTTGAACACTGAAGCTTTCTTT
>-|TRBJ2-1|TRBV23-1|-
CASSQSCQWGGALNEQFF
TGCGCCAGCAGTCAATCGTGTCAGTGGGGGGGGGCCCTCAATGAGCAGTTCTTC
>-|TRBJ1-2|TRBV2|-
CASDGGRVPTNYGYTF
TGTGCCAGCGACGGAGGGCGGGTACCCACAAACTATGGCTACACCTTC